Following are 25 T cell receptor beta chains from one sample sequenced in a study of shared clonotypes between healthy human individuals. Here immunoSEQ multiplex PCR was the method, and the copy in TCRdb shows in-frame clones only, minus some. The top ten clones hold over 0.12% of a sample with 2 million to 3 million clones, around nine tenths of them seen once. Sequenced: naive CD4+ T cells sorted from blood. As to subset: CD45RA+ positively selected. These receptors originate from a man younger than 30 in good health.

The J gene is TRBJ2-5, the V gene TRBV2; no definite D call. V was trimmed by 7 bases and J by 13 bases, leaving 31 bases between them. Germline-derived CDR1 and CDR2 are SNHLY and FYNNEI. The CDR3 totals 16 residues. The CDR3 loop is CASIQRAILPRYERYF. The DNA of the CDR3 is TGTGCCAGCATCCAAAGGGCTATCCTCCCCCGTTACGAGCGGTACTTC. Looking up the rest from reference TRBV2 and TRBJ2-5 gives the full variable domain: EPEVTQTPSHQVTQMGQEVILRCVPISNHLYFYWYRQILGQKVEFLVSFYNNEISEKSEIFDDQFSVERPDGSNFTLKIRSTKLEDSAMYFCASIQRAILPRYERYFGPGTRLLVL.

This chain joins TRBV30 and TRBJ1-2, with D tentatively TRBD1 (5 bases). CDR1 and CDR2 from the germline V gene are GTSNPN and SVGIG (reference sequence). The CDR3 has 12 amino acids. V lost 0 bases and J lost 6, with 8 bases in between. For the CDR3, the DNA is TGTGCCTGGAGTGTATCGGGGGATGGCTACACCTTC. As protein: CAWSVSGDGYTF.

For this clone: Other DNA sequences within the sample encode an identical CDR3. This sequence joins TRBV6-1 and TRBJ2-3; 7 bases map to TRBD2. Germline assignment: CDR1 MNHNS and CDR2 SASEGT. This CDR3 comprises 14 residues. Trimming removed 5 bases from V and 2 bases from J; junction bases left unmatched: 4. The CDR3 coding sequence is TGTGCCAGCAGTAGCGGGGACTCCACAGATACGCAGTATTTT. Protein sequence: CASSSGDSTDTQYF.

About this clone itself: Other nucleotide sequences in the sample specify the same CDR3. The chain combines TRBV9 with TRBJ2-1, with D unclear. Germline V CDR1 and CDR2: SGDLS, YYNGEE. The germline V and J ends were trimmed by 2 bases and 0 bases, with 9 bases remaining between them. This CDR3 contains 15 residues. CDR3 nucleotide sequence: TGTGCCAGCAGCGTTGCGTCTAGCTCCTACAATGAGCAGTTCTTC. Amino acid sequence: CASSVASSSYNEQFF.

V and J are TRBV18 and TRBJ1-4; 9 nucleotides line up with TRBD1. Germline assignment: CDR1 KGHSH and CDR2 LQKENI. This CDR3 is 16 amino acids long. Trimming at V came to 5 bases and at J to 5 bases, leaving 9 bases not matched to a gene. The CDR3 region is CASSSQVGQGNEKLFF. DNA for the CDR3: TGTGCCAGCTCATCCCAGGTGGGACAGGGAAATGAAAAACTGTTTTTT.

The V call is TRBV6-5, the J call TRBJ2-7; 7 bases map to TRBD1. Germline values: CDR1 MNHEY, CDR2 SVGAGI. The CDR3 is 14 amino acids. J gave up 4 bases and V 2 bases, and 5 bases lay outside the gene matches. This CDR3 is CASSYGDRVYEQYF. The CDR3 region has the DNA TGTGCCAGCAGTTACGGAGACAGGGTTTACGAGCAGTACTTC.

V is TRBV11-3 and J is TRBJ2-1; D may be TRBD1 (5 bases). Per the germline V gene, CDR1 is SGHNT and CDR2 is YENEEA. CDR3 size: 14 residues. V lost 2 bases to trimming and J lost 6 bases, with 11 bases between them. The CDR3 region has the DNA TGTGCCAGCAGCTTAAAAGGGGCCCGCAATGAGCAGTTCTTC. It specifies CASSLKGARNEQFF.

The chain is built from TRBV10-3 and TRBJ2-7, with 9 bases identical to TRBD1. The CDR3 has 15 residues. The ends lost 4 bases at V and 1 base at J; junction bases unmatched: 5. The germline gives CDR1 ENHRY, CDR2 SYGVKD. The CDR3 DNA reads TGTGCCATCAGTGGGACCGGGACAGGGTCCTACGAGCAGTACTTC. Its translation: CAISGTGTGSYEQYF.

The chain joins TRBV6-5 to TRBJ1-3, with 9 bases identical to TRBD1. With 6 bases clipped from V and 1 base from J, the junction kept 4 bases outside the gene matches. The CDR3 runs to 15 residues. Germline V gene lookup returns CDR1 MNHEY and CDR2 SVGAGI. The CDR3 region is CASRGQGRSGNTIYF. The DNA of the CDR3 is TGTGCCAGCAGAGGACAGGGGAGATCTGGAAACACCATATATTTT.

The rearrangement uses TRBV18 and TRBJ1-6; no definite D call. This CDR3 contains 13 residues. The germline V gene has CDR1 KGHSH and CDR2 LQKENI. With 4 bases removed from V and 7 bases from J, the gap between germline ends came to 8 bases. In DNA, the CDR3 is TGTGCCAGCTCACAGGGTTTGAATTCACCCCTCCACTTT. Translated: CASSQGLNSPLHF.

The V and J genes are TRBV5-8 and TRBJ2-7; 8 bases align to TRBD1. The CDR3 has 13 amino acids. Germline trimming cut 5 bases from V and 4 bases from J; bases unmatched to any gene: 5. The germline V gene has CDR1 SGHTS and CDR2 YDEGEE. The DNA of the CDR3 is TGTGCCAGCAGGGACAGGGTAGGTTACGAGCAGTACTTC. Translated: CASRDRVGYEQYF.

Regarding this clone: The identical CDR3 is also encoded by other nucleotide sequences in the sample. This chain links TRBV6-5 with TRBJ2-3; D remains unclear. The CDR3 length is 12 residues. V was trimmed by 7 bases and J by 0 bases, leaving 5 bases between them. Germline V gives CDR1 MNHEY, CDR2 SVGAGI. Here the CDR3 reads CASTGSTDTQYF. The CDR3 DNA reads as TGTGCCAGCACAGGCAGCACAGATACGCAGTATTTT.

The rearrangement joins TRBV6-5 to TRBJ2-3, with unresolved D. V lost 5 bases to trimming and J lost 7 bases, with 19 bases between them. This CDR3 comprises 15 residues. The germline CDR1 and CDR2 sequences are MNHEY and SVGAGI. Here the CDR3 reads CASSPEPSSFYTQYF. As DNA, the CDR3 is TGTGCCAGCAGTCCCGAACCCTCCAGCTTCTATACGCAGTATTTT.

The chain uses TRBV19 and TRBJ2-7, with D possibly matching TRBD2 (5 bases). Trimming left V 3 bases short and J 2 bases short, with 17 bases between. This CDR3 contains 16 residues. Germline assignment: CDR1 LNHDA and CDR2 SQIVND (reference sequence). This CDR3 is CASSMGYPNGAYEQYF. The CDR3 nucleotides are TGTGCCAGTAGTATGGGATACCCGAACGGGGCCTACGAGCAGTACTTC.

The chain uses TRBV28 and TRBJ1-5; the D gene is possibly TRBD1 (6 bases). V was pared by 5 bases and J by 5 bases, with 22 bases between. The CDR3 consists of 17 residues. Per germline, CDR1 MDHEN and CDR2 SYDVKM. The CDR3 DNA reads TGTGCCAGCAGTCCGGGATTACAGGGTAAGGTGTATCAGCCCCAGCATTTT. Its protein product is CASSPGLQGKVYQPQHF.

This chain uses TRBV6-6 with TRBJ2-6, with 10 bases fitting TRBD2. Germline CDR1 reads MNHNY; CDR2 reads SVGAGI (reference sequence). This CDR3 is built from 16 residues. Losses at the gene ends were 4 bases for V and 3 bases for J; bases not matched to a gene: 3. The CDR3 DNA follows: TGTGCCAGCAGTTCTAGCGGGAGTGGTGGGGCCAACGTCCTGACTTTC. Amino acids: CASSSSGSGGANVLTF.

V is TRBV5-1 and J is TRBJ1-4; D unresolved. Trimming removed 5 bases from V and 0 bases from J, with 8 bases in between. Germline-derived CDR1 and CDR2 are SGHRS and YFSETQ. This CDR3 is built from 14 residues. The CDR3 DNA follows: TGCGCCAGCAGTGGAATACCAACTAATGAAAAACTGTTTTTT. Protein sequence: CASSGIPTNEKLFF.

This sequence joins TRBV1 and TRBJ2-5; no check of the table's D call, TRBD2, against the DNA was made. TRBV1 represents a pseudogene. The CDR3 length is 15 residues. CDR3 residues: CTSTGGLAGEETQYF. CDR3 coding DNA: TGCACCAGCACCGGGGGACTAGCGGGGGAAGAGACCCAGTACTTC.

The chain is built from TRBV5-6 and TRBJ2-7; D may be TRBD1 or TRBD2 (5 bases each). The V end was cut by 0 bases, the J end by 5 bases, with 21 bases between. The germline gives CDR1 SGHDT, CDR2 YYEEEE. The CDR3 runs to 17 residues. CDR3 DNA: TGTGCCAGCAGCTTGGGGAGCAGGGACGAAGTTTCCCACGAGCAGTACTTC. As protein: CASSLGSRDEVSHEQYF.

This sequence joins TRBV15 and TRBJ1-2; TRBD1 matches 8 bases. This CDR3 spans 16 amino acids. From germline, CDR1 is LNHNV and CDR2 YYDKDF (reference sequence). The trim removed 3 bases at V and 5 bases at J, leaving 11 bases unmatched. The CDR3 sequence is CATSSEPGGAGYGYTF. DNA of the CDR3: TGTGCCACCAGCAGTGAACCAGGGGGCGCGGGGTATGGCTACACCTTC.

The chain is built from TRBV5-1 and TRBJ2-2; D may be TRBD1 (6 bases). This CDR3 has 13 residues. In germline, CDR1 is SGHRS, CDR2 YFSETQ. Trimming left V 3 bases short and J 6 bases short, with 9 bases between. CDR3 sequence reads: CASSSTGPGELFF. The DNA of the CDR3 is TGCGCCAGCAGCTCTACAGGGCCCGGGGAGCTGTTTTTT. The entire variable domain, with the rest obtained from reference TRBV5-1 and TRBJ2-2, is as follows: KAGVTQTPRYLIKTRGQQVTLSCSPISGHRSVSWYQQTPGQGLQFLFEYFSETQRNKGNFPGRFSGRQFSNSRSEMNVSTLELGDSALYLCASSSTGPGELFFGEGSRLTVL.

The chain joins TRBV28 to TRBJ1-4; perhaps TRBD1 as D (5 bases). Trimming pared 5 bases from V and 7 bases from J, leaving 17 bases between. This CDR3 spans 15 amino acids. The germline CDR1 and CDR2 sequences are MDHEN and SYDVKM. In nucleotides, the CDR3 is TGTGCCAGCAGTACACCCTGGAAAGGGGTTGAAAAACTGTTTTTT. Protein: CASSTPWKGVEKLFF.

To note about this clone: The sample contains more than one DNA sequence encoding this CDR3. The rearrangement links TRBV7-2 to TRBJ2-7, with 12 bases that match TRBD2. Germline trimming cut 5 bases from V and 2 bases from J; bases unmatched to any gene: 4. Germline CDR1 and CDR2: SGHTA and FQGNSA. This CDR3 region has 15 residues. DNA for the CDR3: TGTGCCAGCAGCCTACTAGCGGGAGGCCCCTACGAGCAGTACTTC. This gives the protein CASSLLAGGPYEQYF.

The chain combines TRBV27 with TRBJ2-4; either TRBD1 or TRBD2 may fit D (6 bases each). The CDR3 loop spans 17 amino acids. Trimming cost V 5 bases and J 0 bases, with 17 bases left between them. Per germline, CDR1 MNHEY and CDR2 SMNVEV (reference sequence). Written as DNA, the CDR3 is TGTGCCAGCAGTCTGGGGGGCCTAGTAAGAGCCAAAAACATTCAGTACTTC. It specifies CASSLGGLVRAKNIQYF.

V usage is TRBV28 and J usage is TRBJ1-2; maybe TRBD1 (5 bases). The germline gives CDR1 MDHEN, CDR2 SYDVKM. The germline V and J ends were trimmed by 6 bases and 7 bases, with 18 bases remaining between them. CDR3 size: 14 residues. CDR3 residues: CASSPVSGLGGYTF. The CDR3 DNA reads TGTGCCAGCAGCCCGGTCTCAGGGTTGGGTGGCTACACCTTC.